Below are 11 T cell receptor beta chains sequenced from a single sample in a study of siplizumab effects on memory and regulatory T cells (dated by TCRdb to about 2019). The library was built by means of the immunoSEQ multiplex PCR assay. Here the immuneACCESS table is served through TCRdb, limited to in-frame sequences with V and J called. Missing clones are a known gap in these copies; in checked studies unresolved V genes cover under half, and the rest lacks a known reason. Recorded for this sample are under 95,000 clones; 85% to 95% of them occurred a single time. The ten most abundant clones make up approximately 0.31% of the sample. Sequenced sample: non-Treg CD4+ T cells sorted from blood. The cell subset or site label of this sample denotes: FACS-sorted unstimulated CD4+ non-regulatory T cells. Source of these receptors: a human donor in good health.

V is TRBV13 and J is TRBJ2-7, with TRBD2 matching 7 bases. The CDR3 loop spans 16 amino acids. Germline loops: CDR1 PRHDT, CDR2 FYEKMQ (reference sequence). Unmatched junction bases numbered 10, after V lost 1 base and J lost 4 bases. CDR3 DNA: TGTGCCAGCAGCTTAGTGACTAGCCCTACGGAGTACGAGCAGTACTTC. Its translation is CASSLVTSPTEYEQYF.

V and J are TRBV30 and TRBJ2-7; D is undetermined. Per germline, CDR1 GTSNPN and CDR2 SVGIG (reference sequence). The V gene lost 1 base and the J gene lost 7 bases, with 11 bases spanning the gap. This CDR3 is 12 amino acids long. CDR3 coding DNA: TGTGCCTGGAGTGGGTCCGTATTTGAGCAGTACTTC. Residues: CAWSGSVFEQYF.

The chain combines TRBV15 with TRBJ1-1; a weak D match, TRBD1 (6 bases). Trimming left V 0 bases short and J 0 bases short, with 17 bases between. In germline, CDR1 is LNHNV, CDR2 YYDKDF (reference sequence). This CDR3 region has 18 residues. The CDR3 is CATSRDAGRGIMNTEAFF. The CDR3 DNA is TGTGCCACCAGCAGAGATGCGGGGAGGGGGATTATGAACACTGAAGCTTTCTTT. The full variable domain, rest sourced from reference TRBV15 and TRBJ1-1, is DAMVIQNPRYQVTQFGKPVTLSCSQTLNHNVMYWYQQKSSQAPKLLFHYYDKDFNNEADTPDNFQSRRPNTSFCFLDIRSPGLGDTAMYLCATSRDAGRGIMNTEAFFGQGTRLTVV.

V is TRBV10-2 and J is TRBJ1-1; 8 nucleotides align to TRBD1. Germline lookup yields CDR1 WSHSY and CDR2 SAAADI. The junction had 8 bases not matched to a gene; V was cut back by 6 bases and J by 5 bases. This CDR3 comprises 14 residues. The CDR3 nucleotides read TGCGCCAGCAGCCCCGGACAGGGCGGGACTGAAGCTTTCTTT. Encoded protein: CASSPGQGGTEAFF.

The J gene is TRBJ2-2, the V gene TRBV11-3, with D unclear. Germline V CDR1 and CDR2: SGHNT, YENEEA. This CDR3 comprises 15 residues. V was shortened by 3 bases and J by 0 bases, with 8 bases between the two germline ends. This CDR3 is CASSLGGTNTGELFF. The CDR3, as DNA: TGTGCCAGCAGCTTGGGCGGAACGAACACCGGGGAGCTGTTTTTT.

The gene calls are TRBV27 and TRBJ1-4; D uncertain. Trimming took off 2 bases at V and 4 bases at J, with 14 bases between the two ends. The germline V gene has CDR1 MNHEY and CDR2 SMNVEV (reference sequence). The CDR3 length is 16 residues. The CDR3 DNA follows: TGTGCCAGCAGTTTAAAAACAGCGAATTTTAATGAAAAACTGTTTTTT. Translation gives CASSLKTANFNEKLFF.

The V gene is TRBV6-1, the J gene TRBJ2-2, with TRBD1 identical over 8 bases. Trimming removed 4 bases from V and 7 bases from J; junction bases left unmatched: 5. The CDR3 is 14 residues long. Germline CDR1 and CDR2: MNHNS and SASEGT. CDR3 DNA sequence: TGTGCCAGCAGTGGGACAGGGACTTTCGGGGAGCTGTTTTTT. It translates to CASSGTGTFGELFF.

The chain is built from TRBV5-3 and TRBJ1-5; 8 nucleotides align to TRBD1. TRBV5-3 is flagged as an ORF with uncertain function. J lost 0 bases, V lost 1 base, and 6 bases had no gene match. The CDR3 has 17 amino acids. CDR3 sequence reads: CARSLWDRTHSNQPQHF. The CDR3 DNA reads TGTGCCAGAAGCTTGTGGGACAGGACACATAGCAATCAGCCCCAGCATTTT.

V usage is TRBV29-1 and J usage is TRBJ2-1; 13 bases fit TRBD2. The trim removed 5 bases at V and 7 bases at J, leaving 2 bases unmatched. The CDR3 is 13 residues long. Per the germline V gene, CDR1 is SQVTM and CDR2 is ANQGSEA. The CDR3: CSVTSGGGNEQFF. CDR3 sequence (DNA): TGCAGCGTTACTAGCGGGGGGGGGAATGAGCAGTTCTTC.

The J gene is TRBJ2-3, the V gene TRBV5-1; weak D call: TRBD2 (6 bases). Trimming took 4 bases from V and 2 from J, leaving 29 bases between them. CDR3 length: 20 residues. Germline V gene data show CDR1 as SGHRS and CDR2 as YFSETQ. In nucleotides, the CDR3 is TGCGCCAGCAGCCAAGTACGCATCCCGCCCGGGGGATTAGTCACAGATACGCAGTATTTT. Its protein is CASSQVRIPPGGLVTDTQYF.

The chain has TRBV2 and TRBJ2-5; D possibly corresponds to TRBD1 (6 bases). The V end lost 2 bases, the J end lost 5 bases, and 21 bases lay between the germline ends. Germline values: CDR1 SNHLY, CDR2 FYNNEI. The length of the CDR3 is 17 residues. The CDR3: CASSEIGWTAQRETQYF. The CDR3 DNA reads as TGTGCCAGCAGTGAAATTGGCTGGACAGCCCAGAGGGAGACCCAGTACTTC.